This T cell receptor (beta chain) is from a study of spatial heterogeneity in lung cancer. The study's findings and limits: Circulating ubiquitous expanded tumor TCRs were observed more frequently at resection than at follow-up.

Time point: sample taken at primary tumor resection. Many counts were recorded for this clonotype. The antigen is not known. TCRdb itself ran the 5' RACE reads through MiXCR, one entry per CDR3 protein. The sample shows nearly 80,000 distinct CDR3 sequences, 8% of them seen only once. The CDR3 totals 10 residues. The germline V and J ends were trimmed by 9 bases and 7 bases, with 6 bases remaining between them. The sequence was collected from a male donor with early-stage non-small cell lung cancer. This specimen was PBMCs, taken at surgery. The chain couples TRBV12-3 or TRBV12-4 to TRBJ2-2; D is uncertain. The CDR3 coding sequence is TGTGCCAGTTCGGTCGGGGAGCTGTTTTTT. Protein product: CASSVGELFF.